This T cell receptor beta chain was found in a study of blood T cells in healthy people across ages. Every sample yielded at least 6.5 million isolated PBMCs. Using a J-beta primer mix together with a sample-barcoded 5' primer, a second PCR was run for roughly 6 to 11 cycles. MiXCR, run by TCRdb on the 5' RACE reads, gives a single entry per CDR3 protein. This table holds about 1.4 million distinct CDR3 sequences, around 59% found once. V lost 7 bases to trimming and J lost 8 bases, with 17 bases between them. Germline CDR1 is MNHEY and CDR2 is SVGEGT. This CDR3 comprises 13 residues. The sequence came from a man in his late teens or twenties in good health. This sequence joins TRBV6-2 or TRBV6-3 and TRBJ1-2; D is ambiguous. The sample was blood. CDR3 in amino acids: CASNPNHSGGYTF. CDR3 bases: TGTGCCAGCAATCCCAACCATTCGGGCGGCTACACCTTC.